Following are 10 T cell receptor beta chains from one sample sequenced in a study of blood T cell repertoires in COVID-19. Measured with immunoSEQ multiplex PCR; TCRdb has only the in-frame clones, and not every one. The profile shows some 93,000 clones, 86% of them singletons. The sequencing input was peripheral blood. These receptors came from a woman aged 80 or over with acute or convalescent COVID-19.

This clone rates as medium-sized (0.01 to 0.1%). This chain connects TRBV7-9 to TRBJ2-5; the D gene is possibly TRBD1 (6 bases). Germline CDR1 is SEHNR and CDR2 is FQNEAQ (reference sequence). Trimming removed 8 bases at V and 3 bases at J, with 13 bases between. This CDR3 contains 13 residues. The CDR3 reads CASARTEEETQYF. CDR3 coding DNA: TGTGCCAGCGCCAGGACAGAGGAAGAGACCCAGTACTTC.

This sequence joins TRBV7-5 and TRBJ1-3; the table gives TRBD1 as D, unverified against the DNA. TRBV7-5 is a pseudogene. This CDR3 has 15 residues. CDR3 DNA: TGTGCCAGAAGCGATCGTCCCAGCTCTGGAAACACCATATATTTT. Its protein product is CARSDRPSSGNTIYF.

The chain employs TRBV7-9 and TRBJ2-1; 8 bases line up with TRBD2. The CDR3 runs to 18 residues. The ends lost 5 bases at V and 1 base at J; junction bases unmatched: 13. Germline V lookup: CDR1 SEHNR, CDR2 FQNEAQ (reference sequence). The CDR3 reads CASSLGERGLLSYNEQFF. The CDR3 bases are TGTGCCAGCAGCCTGGGGGAGCGGGGGCTTCTATCCTACAATGAGCAGTTCTTC.

The J gene is TRBJ1-1, the V gene TRBV27, with D possibly being TRBD1 (6 bases). The germline V and J ends were trimmed by 6 bases and 2 bases, with 19 bases remaining between them. Germline V gene sequence: CDR1 MNHEY, CDR2 SMNVEV (reference sequence). CDR3 length: 16 residues. The CDR3 loop is CASRTRGGMRNTEAFF. The CDR3, as DNA: TGTGCCAGCAGGACTAGGGGGGGTATGAGAAACACTGAAGCTTTCTTT.

This chain connects TRBV6-6 to TRBJ1-1; D is ambiguous. The germline V gene has CDR1 MNHNY and CDR2 SVGAGI (reference sequence). The CDR3 length is 12 residues. Deletions cut 2 bases from V and 7 bases from J, with 8 bases between. The CDR3 loop is CASSYVADEAFF. Written as DNA, the CDR3 is TGTGCCAGCAGTTACGTGGCAGATGAAGCTTTCTTT.

The genes are TRBV5-5 and TRBJ2-5; 7 positions match TRBD2. Per germline, CDR1 SGHKS and CDR2 YYEKEE (reference sequence). The CDR3 totals 14 residues. After removal of 4 bases from V and 2 bases from J, the junction contained 5 bases not matched to a gene. The CDR3 DNA follows: TGTGCCAGCAGCACACCGGGACTACAAGAGACCCAGTACTTC. Translation: CASSTPGLQETQYF.

The chain couples TRBV27 to TRBJ2-4; 11 bases are a match to TRBD1. This CDR3 has 18 residues. V was pared by 0 bases and J by 3 bases, with 7 bases of the junction left unmatched. Germline V lookup: CDR1 MNHEY, CDR2 SMNVEV (reference sequence). For the CDR3, the DNA is TGTGCCAGCAGTTTATCGTCTTGGACAGGGGGCGTCAAAAACATTCAGTACTTC. Its protein product is CASSLSSWTGGVKNIQYF.

This clone has only one observation. The rearrangement uses TRBV5-1 and TRBJ2-7; D may be TRBD1 (6 bases). The CDR3 has 15 residues. CDR1 is SGHRS and CDR2 is YFSETQ in the germline V gene. Trimming left V 0 bases short and J 4 bases short, with 14 bases between. Written as DNA, the CDR3 is TGCGCCAGCAGCTTGGCCGGGACACAGACATACGAGCAGTACTTC. Amino acids: CASSLAGTQTYEQYF.

This rearrangement joins TRBV5-5 to TRBJ1-2; D might be TRBD1 (5 bases). The V and J ends lost 2 bases and 8 bases respectively, with 10 bases between them. Germline loops: CDR1 SGHKS, CDR2 YYEKEE (reference sequence). This CDR3 is built from 12 residues. The DNA for the CDR3 is TGTGCCAGCAGCTTCATTGGGGCCGGCTACACCTTC. It translates to CASSFIGAGYTF.

The chain joins TRBV5-1 to TRBJ2-7; 8 positions match TRBD1. The junction had 8 bases not matched to a gene; V was cut back by 4 bases and J by 2 bases. The CDR3 runs 15 residues. CDR1 SGHRS and CDR2 YFSETQ come from the germline V gene. The CDR3 DNA sequence: TGCGCCAGCAGCGCGACAGGGGCCCTTACCTACGAGCAGTACTTC. It codes for CASSATGALTYEQYF.